Shown below are 22 T cell receptor beta chains from a single sample sequenced in a study of blood T cell repertoires in COVID-19 (dated by TCRdb to 2020 to 2021). The library was built by means of the immunoSEQ multiplex PCR assay. TCRdb retrieved this table from immuneACCESS and kept in-frame rearrangements only. Not all clones are present; in checked studies, unresolved V genes account for under half, and no reason is known for the remainder. The sample data list fewer than 400,000 clones, and roughly 90% of these were observed just once. The top ten constitute less than 2% of the sample. Sample: peripheral blood. The receptors originated from a woman between 25 and 40 years old with COVID-19, enrolled during active disease.

The chain has TRBV7-2 and TRBJ2-5; D may be TRBD2 (5 bases). The CDR3 loop spans 15 amino acids. The V end lost 5 bases, the J end lost 2 bases, and 15 bases lay between the germline ends. CDR1 is SGHTA, CDR2 FQGNSA, per germline. CDR3 sequence: CASSPFLDFQETQYF. CDR3 DNA sequence: TGTGCCAGCAGCCCCTTCCTGGACTTTCAAGAGACCCAGTACTTC.

The rearrangement joins TRBV29-1 to TRBJ1-2, with 8 bases matching TRBD1. The V and J ends lost 7 bases and 7 bases, in that order; junction bases with no gene match: 20. This CDR3 is built from 16 residues. Per germline, CDR1 SQVTM and CDR2 ANQGSEA. The CDR3 DNA sequence: TGCAGCGCAAGGGACAGGCTACCGGTAGGGAGAACTGGCTACACCTTC. Protein product: CSARDRLPVGRTGYTF.

This clone has a single count. The CDR3 loop is CASSPGQNYGYTF. CDR3 bases: TGTGCCAGCAGTCCCGGACAGAACTATGGCTACACCTTC. The chain has TRBV27 and TRBJ1-2, with a tentative D call TRBD1 (6 bases). Germline values: CDR1 MNHEY, CDR2 SMNVEV (reference sequence). CDR3 size: 13 residues. The ends were cut back, 5 bases at V and 2 bases at J, with 9 bases in the middle.

The rearrangement uses TRBV2 and TRBJ1-5, with D uncertain. The CDR3 totals 14 residues. Germline V CDR1 and CDR2: SNHLY, FYNNEI. Deletions cut 5 bases from V and 9 bases from J, with 17 bases between. The CDR3 is CASSPPLNLRPQHF. The CDR3 nucleotides read TGTGCCAGCAGTCCTCCGCTTAACTTAAGGCCCCAGCATTTT.

The chain recombines TRBV29-1 with TRBJ2-7; maybe TRBD1 (6 bases). Germline values: CDR1 SQVTM, CDR2 ANQGSEA. CDR3 length: 12 amino acids. The V and J ends lost 4 bases and 1 base respectively, with 8 bases between them. DNA of the CDR3: TGCAGCGTTGGACAGGTTTCCTACGAGCAGTACTTC. Translated: CSVGQVSYEQYF.

This sequence joins TRBV5-6 and TRBJ1-6; D is unresolved. Germline CDR1 SGHDT, CDR2 YYEEEE. The CDR3 covers 14 residues. Trimming removed 0 bases from V and 9 bases from J, with 10 bases in between. CDR3 bases: TGTGCCAGCAGCTTGGGAAGGGAGGGTTCACCCCTCCACTTT. Amino acids: CASSLGREGSPLHF.

This sequence joins TRBV6-5 and TRBJ1-1; D may be TRBD1 (5 bases). Germline loops: CDR1 MNHEY, CDR2 SVGAGI. This CDR3 comprises 13 residues. Trimming took off 2 bases at V and 3 bases at J, with 7 bases between the two ends. The CDR3 protein is CASSYGGYTEAFF. The CDR3 DNA sequence: TGTGCCAGCAGTTACGGGGGGTACACTGAAGCTTTCTTT.

The chain has TRBV7-9 and TRBJ1-2, with D perhaps matching TRBD1 (5 bases). Trimming stripped 8 bases from V and 2 bases from J, with 15 bases between. The CDR3 contains 14 residues. CDR1 is SEHNR and CDR2 is FQNEAQ in the germline V gene (reference sequence). DNA for the CDR3: TGTGCCAGCCATATCCCGACAGTGAACTATGGCTACACCTTC. This gives the protein CASHIPTVNYGYTF.

CDR3 DNA sequence: TGTGCCAGCAGCCAAGCTCCGGCAGGGCTGAACACTGAAGCTTTCTTT. Translated: CASSQAPAGLNTEAFF. The rearrangement joins TRBV14 to TRBJ1-1; D may be TRBD1 (5 bases). Germline loops: CDR1 SGHDN, CDR2 FVKESK. Trimming removed 1 base from V and 0 bases from J, with 12 bases in between. CDR3 length equals 16 residues.

Comments on this clone: This specimen includes other DNA sequences encoding the same CDR3. This chain links TRBV6-5 with TRBJ1-6; no clear D. V lost 6 bases and J lost 0, with 6 bases in between. The CDR3 covers 14 residues. The V gene's germline CDR1 is MNHEY and CDR2 SVGAGI. The CDR3 sequence: CASRGSSYNSPLHF. The CDR3 DNA is TGTGCCAGCAGGGGGAGCTCCTATAATTCACCCCTCCACTTT.

The chain couples TRBV7-8 to TRBJ2-5; 7 bases match TRBD2. With V trimmed by 0 bases and J by 4 bases, 5 bases remained unmatched. This CDR3 is 15 amino acids long. Germline CDR1 is SGHVS and CDR2 is FQNEAQ. The CDR3 DNA follows: TGTGCCAGCAGCTTAGCAACTAGCGAAAGAGAGACCCAGTACTTC. The encoded protein is CASSLATSERETQYF.

The genes are TRBV5-5 and TRBJ1-5; maybe TRBD1 (6 bases). This CDR3 spans 15 amino acids. Germline lookup yields CDR1 SGHKS and CDR2 YYEKEE (reference sequence). The V gene lost 0 bases and the J gene lost 5 bases, with 12 bases spanning the gap. The CDR3 nucleotides are TGTGCCAGCAGCTTGGGCAGGGGTTTCTATCAGCCCCAGCATTTT. Encoded protein: CASSLGRGFYQPQHF. Variable domain in full (rest from reference TRBV5-5 and TRBJ1-5): DAGVTQSPTHLIKTRGQQVTLRCSPISGHKSVSWYQQVLGQGPQFIFQYYEKEERGRGNFPDRFSARQFPNYSSELNVNALLLGDSALYLCASSLGRGFYQPQHFGDGTRLSIL.

This chain joins TRBV18 and TRBJ1-5, with D hard to call. The CDR3 contains 15 residues. V was cut by 3 bases and J by 3 bases, with 12 bases left in between. From germline, CDR1 is KGHSH and CDR2 LQKENI. Here the CDR3 DNA reads TGTGCCAGCTCACCTCGCCGGGAGGTCAATCAGCCCCAGCATTTT. Its translation is CASSPRREVNQPQHF.

This clone has only a few counts. The chain is built from TRBV19 and TRBJ1-2, with D possibly TRBD1 on 5 matching bases. This CDR3 spans 13 amino acids. Trimming took off 4 bases at V and 7 bases at J, with 13 bases between the two ends. CDR1 and CDR2 from the germline V gene are LNHDA and SQIVND (reference sequence). CDR3 bases: TGTGCCAGTAGTACTGTACCGGGGGTTGGCTACACCTTC. Protein: CASSTVPGVGYTF.

This clone has just a few counts. The chain has TRBV18 and TRBJ1-1; D is uncertain. This CDR3 has 14 residues. V was shortened by 1 base and J by 4 bases, with 10 bases between the two germline ends. Germline V gene data show CDR1 as KGHSH and CDR2 as LQKENI. CDR3 in DNA: TGTGCCAGCTCACCACTCTCCTCCCCCACTGAAGCTTTCTTT. Its translation is CASSPLSSPTEAFF. Full variable domain (outside the CDR3, taken from reference TRBV18 and TRBJ1-1): NAGVMQNPRHLVRRRGQEARLRCSPMKGHSHVYWYRQLPEEGLKFMVYLQKENIIDESGMPKERFSAEFPKEGPSILRIQQVVRGDSAAYFCASSPLSSPTEAFFGQGTRLTVV.

The V call is TRBV4-2, the J call TRBJ2-7; D may be TRBD2 (5 bases). CDR1 LGHNA and CDR2 YNFKEQ come from the germline V gene. CDR3 length: 14 amino acids. V lost 0 bases to trimming and J lost 4 bases, with 10 bases between them. DNA of the CDR3: TGTGCCAGCAGCCAAGAGGCGCTAGCTTACGAGCAGTACTTC. Translated: CASSQEALAYEQYF.

The chain couples TRBV6-2 or TRBV6-3 to TRBJ2-1; 7 bases line up with TRBD1. Per germline, CDR1 MNHEY and CDR2 SVGEGT. Unmatched junction bases numbered 6, after V lost 5 bases and J lost 2 bases. The CDR3 consists of 15 residues. This chain's CDR3 is CASSPDRVAYNEQFF. CDR3 bases: TGTGCCAGCAGTCCAGACAGGGTCGCCTACAATGAGCAGTTCTTC.

V usage is TRBV5-4 and J usage is TRBJ1-6; D is perhaps TRBD1 (5 bases). Trimming stripped 3 bases from V and 8 bases from J, with 18 bases between. The CDR3 sequence is 16 residues long. Germline values: CDR1 SGHNT, CDR2 YYREEE (reference sequence). CDR3 in amino acids: CASSSRGLSEDSPLHF. The CDR3 DNA sequence: TGTGCCAGCAGCTCCCGGGGGTTGAGTGAGGATTCACCCCTCCACTTT.

The chain uses TRBV5-1 and TRBJ1-1; D unclear. The germline V gene has CDR1 SGHRS and CDR2 YFSETQ. Trimming shortened V by 4 bases and J by 4 bases, and 8 bases separated the two germline ends. The CDR3 length is 12 residues. CDR3 DNA sequence: TGCGCCAGCAGCATCACGGGCACTGAAGCTTTCTTT. Its translation: CASSITGTEAFF.

The V gene is TRBV15, the J gene TRBJ2-4; 7 nucleotides align to TRBD1. The CDR3 has 15 residues. The germline gives CDR1 LNHNV, CDR2 YYDKDF (reference sequence). Trimming took 4 bases from V and 1 from J; bases not matched to a gene: 4. The CDR3 coding sequence is TGTGCCACCAGCACAACAGGGGACGCCAAAAACATTCAGTACTTC. It encodes CATSTTGDAKNIQYF.

This chain connects TRBV24-1 to TRBJ1-2; TRBD1 might be the D (6 bases). Germline values: CDR1 KGHDR, CDR2 SFDVKD. With 5 bases removed from V and 5 bases from J, the gap between germline ends came to 14 bases. CDR3 size: 14 residues. The CDR3 coding sequence is TGTGCCACCAGTGGGACAGCCGAGGAATATGGCTACACCTTC. It codes for CATSGTAEEYGYTF.

The rearrangement links TRBV6-5 to TRBJ1-2, with 8 positions matching TRBD1. CDR3 length: 13 amino acids. Losses at the gene ends were 8 bases for V and 8 bases for J; bases not matched to a gene: 10. Germline V gives CDR1 MNHEY, CDR2 SVGAGI. Here the CDR3 reads CASGRTGQYGYTF. CDR3 sequence (DNA): TGTGCCAGCGGCAGGACAGGGCAATACGGCTACACCTTC.